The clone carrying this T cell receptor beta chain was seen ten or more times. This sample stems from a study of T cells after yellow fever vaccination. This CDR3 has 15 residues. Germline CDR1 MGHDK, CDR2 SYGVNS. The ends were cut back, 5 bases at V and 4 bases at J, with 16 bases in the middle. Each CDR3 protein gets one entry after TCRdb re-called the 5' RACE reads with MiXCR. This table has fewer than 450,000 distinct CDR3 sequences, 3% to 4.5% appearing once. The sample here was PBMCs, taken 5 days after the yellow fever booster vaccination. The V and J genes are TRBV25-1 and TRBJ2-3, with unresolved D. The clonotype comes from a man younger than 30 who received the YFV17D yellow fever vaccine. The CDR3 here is CASSTSGGTSDTQYF. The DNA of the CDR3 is TGTGCCAGCAGTACCTCGGGCGGTACCTCAGATACGCAGTATTTT.